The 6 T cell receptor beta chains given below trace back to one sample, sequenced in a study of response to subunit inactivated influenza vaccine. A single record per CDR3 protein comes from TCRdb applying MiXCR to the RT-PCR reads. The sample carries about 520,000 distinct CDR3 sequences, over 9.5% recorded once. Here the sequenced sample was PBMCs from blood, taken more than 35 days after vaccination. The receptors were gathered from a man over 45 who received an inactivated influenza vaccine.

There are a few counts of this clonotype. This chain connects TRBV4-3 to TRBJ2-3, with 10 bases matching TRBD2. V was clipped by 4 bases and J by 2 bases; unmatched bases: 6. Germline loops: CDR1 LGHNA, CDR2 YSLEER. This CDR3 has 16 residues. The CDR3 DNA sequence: TGCGCCAGCAGCCCTATGCTAGCGGGGGCCACAGATACGCAGTATTTT. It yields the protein CASSPMLAGATDTQYF.

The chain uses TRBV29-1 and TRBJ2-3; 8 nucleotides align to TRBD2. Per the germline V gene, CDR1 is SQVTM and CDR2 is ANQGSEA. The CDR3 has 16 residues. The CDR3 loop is CSATSRGGGATDTQYF. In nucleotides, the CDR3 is TGCAGTGCCACTTCACGGGGGGGCGGGGCCACAGATACGCAGTATTTT.

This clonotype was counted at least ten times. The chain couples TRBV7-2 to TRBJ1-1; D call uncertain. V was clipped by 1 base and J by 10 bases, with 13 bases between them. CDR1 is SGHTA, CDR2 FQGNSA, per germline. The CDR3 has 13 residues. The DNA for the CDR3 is TGTGCCAGCAGCTTAGGGGGAGGTCCTAGAGCTTTCTTT. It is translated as CASSLGGGPRAFF.

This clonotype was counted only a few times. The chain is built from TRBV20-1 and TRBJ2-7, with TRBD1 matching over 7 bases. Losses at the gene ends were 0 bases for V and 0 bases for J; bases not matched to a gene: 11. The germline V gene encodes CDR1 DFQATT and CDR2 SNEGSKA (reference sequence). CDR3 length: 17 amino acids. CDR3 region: CSARDVPGQMTSYEQYF. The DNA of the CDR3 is TGCAGTGCTAGAGATGTACCGGGACAGATGACCTCCTACGAGCAGTACTTC.

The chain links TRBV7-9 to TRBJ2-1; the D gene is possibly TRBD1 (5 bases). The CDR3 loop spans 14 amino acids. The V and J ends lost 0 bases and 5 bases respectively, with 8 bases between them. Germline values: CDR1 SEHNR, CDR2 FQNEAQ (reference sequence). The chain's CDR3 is CASSLAVRDNEQFF. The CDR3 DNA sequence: TGTGCCAGCAGCTTAGCTGTCAGGGACAATGAGCAGTTCTTC. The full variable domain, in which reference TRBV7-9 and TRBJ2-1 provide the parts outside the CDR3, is DTGVSQNPRHKITKRGQNVTFRCDPISEHNRLYWYRQTLGQGPEFLTYFQNEAQLEKSRLLSDRFSAERPKGSFSTLEIQRTEQGDSAMYLCASSLAVRDNEQFFGPGTRLTVL.

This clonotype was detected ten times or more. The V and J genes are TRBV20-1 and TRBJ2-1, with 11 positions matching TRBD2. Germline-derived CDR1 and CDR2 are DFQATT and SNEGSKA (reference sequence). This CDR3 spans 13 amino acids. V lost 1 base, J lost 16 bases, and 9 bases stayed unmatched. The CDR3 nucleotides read TGCAGTGCTAGAGTTAGCGGGGGGGGCTCCCTCTTCTTC. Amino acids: CSARVSGGGSLFF.